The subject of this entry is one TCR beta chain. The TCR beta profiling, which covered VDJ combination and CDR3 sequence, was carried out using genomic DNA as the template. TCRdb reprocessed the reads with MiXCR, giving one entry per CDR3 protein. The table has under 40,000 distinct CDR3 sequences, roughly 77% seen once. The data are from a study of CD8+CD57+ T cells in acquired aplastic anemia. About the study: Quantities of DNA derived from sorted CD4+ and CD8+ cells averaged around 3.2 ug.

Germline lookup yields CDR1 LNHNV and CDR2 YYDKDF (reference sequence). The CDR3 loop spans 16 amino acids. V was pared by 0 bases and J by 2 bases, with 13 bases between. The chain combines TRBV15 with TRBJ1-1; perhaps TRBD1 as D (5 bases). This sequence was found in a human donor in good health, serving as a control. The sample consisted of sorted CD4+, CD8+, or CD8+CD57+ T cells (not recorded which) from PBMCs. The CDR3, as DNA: TGTGCCACCAGCAGAGATCTTGTGGGGGTCAACACTGAAGCTTTCTTT. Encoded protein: CATSRDLVGVNTEAFF.